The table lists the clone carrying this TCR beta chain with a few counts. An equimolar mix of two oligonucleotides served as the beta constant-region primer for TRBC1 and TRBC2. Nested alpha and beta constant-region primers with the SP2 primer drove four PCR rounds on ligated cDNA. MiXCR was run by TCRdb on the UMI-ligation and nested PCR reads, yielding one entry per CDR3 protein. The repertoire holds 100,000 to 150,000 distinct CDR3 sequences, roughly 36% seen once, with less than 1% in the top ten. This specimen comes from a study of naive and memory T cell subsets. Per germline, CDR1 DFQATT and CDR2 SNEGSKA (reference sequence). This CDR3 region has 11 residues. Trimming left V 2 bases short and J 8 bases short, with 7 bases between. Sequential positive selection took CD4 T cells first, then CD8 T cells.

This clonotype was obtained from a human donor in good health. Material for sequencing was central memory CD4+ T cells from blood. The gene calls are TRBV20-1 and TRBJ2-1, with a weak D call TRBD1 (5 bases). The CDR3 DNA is TGCAGTGCTAGATTGGGGCATGAGCAGTTCTTC. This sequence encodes CSARLGHEQFF.